The table lists the clone carrying this T cell receptor beta chain with a count of one. Its antigen is as yet unknown. CDR3 length equals 14 residues. The ends were cut back, 0 bases at V and 7 bases at J, with 13 bases in the middle. Germline V lookup: CDR1 SGHNT, CDR2 YYREEE (reference sequence). A multiplex PCR was run with 60 Vbeta primers and 13 Jbeta primers. Measured with immunoSEQ multiplex PCR; TCRdb has only the in-frame clones, and not every one. The sample includes some 140,000 clones, about 78% seen only once; the top ten take approximately 4%. The data derive from a study of cytomegalovirus exposure and HLA in healthy donors. Study-wide results and caveats: In a later analysis, DRB1 alleles had the most associated TCRs; HLA-C alleles the fewest.

The chain is built from TRBV5-4 and TRBJ1-1; D is perhaps TRBD1 (6 bases). The sequenced material came from PBMCs. The clonotype comes from a middle-aged man in good health and CMV-seropositive. CDR3: CASSLAYGGHEAFF. The CDR3 DNA sequence: TGTGCCAGCAGCTTGGCGTATGGGGGCCATGAAGCTTTCTTT.